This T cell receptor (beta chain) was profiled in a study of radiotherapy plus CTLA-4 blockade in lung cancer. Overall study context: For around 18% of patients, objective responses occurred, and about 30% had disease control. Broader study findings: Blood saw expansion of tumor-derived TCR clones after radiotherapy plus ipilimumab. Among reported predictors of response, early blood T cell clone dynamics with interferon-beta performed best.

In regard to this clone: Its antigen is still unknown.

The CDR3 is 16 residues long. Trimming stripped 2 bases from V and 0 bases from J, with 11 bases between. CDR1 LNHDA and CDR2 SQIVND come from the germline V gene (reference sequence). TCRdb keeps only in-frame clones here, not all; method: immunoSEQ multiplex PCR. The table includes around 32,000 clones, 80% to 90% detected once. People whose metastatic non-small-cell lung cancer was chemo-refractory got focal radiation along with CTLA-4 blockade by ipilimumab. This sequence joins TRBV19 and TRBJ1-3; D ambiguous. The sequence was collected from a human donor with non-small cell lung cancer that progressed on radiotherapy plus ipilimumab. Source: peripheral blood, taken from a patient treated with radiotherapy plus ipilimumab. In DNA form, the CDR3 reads TGTGCCAGTAGTATAATGGGCAGGCACTCTGGAAACACCATATATTTT. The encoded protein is CASSIMGRHSGNTIYF.